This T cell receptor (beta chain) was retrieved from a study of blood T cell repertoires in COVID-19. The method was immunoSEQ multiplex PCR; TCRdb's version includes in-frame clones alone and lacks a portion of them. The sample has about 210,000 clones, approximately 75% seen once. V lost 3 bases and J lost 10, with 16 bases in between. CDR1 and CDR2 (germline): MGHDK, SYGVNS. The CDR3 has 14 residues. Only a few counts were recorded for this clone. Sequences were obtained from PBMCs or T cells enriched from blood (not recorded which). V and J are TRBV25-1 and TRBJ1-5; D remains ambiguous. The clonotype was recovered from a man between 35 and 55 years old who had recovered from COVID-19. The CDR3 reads CASSERGRATPQHF. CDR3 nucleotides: TGTGCCAGCAGTGAGCGGGGTAGGGCGACTCCCCAGCATTTT.